The 4 T cell receptor beta chains below all came from one sample that was sequenced in a study of CD8 T cells in ankylosing spondylitis. TCRdb reprocessed the 5' RACE reads via MiXCR and lists one record per CDR3 protein. The sample consists of about 66,000 distinct CDR3 sequences, around 6.5% of them appearing once. Sequencing input: synovial fluid, either unsorted or a sorted T cell fraction (not recorded which). The receptor set was obtained from a male donor with ankylosing spondylitis.

This clonotype has at least ten counts. The chain recombines TRBV12-3 or TRBV12-4 with TRBJ1-1, with D possibly matching TRBD1 (5 bases). The ends were cut back, 5 bases at V and 5 bases at J, with 18 bases in the middle. The length of the CDR3 is 15 residues. The CDR3 DNA reads TGTGCCAGCAGTCCTGGGGACCTCACGGATACTGAAGCTTTCTTT. Translating gives CASSPGDLTDTEAFF.

This clonotype was picked up many times. This chain uses TRBV5-4 with TRBJ2-4; D ambiguous. There are 15 residues in the CDR3. Trimming removed 1 base from V and 2 bases from J, with 10 bases in between. The germline gives CDR1 SGHNT, CDR2 YYREEE (reference sequence). CDR3: CASSLLSTTKNIQYF. The DNA for the CDR3 is TGTGCCAGCAGCTTGCTCTCCACCACCAAAAACATTCAGTACTTC.

This clonotype has ten or more counts. This chain connects TRBV7-8 to TRBJ2-7, with TRBD2 matching over 9 bases. The CDR3 is 15 amino acids. The V segment lost 5 bases and the J segment 5 bases; nucleotides outside the gene matches: 10. The germline gives CDR1 SGHVS, CDR2 FQNEAQ. The CDR3 coding sequence is TGTGCCAGCAGCCGGGGACTAGCAAAGGTCCACGAGCAGTACTTC. Translated, it gives CASSRGLAKVHEQYF.

This clonotype was seen repeatedly, ten times or more. The V gene is TRBV5-1, the J gene TRBJ2-2; 12 nucleotides agree with TRBD2. Germline V lookup: CDR1 SGHRS, CDR2 YFSETQ. J gave up 7 bases and V 7 bases, and 8 bases lay outside the gene matches. The CDR3 spans 15 residues. CDR3 residues: CASARLAGEGGELFF. CDR3 sequence (DNA): TGCGCCAGCGCCAGACTAGCGGGAGAGGGCGGGGAGCTGTTTTTT.